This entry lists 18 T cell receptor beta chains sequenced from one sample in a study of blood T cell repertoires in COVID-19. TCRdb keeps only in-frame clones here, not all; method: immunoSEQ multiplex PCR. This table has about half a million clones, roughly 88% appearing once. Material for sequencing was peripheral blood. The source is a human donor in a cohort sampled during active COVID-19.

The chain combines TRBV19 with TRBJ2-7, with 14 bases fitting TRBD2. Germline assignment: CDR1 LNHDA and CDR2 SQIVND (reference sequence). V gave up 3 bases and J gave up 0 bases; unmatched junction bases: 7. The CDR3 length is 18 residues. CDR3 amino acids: CASSIQRLAGGDSYEQYF. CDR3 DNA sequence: TGTGCCAGTAGTATTCAGAGACTAGCGGGAGGGGACTCCTACGAGCAGTACTTC.

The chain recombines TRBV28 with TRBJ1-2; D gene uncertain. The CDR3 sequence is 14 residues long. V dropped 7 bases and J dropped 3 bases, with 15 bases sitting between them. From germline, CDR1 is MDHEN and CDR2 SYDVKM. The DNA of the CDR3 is TGTGCCAGCACCTCTAGAGGGCGGTACTATGGCTACACCTTC. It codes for CASTSRGRYYGYTF.

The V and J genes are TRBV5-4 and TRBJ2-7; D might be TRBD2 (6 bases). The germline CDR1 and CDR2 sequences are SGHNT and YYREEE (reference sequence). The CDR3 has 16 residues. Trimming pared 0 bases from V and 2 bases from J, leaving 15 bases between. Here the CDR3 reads CASSLGRAGTPYEQYF. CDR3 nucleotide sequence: TGTGCCAGCAGCTTGGGGAGGGCGGGAACCCCCTACGAGCAGTACTTC. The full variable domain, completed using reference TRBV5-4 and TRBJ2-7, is ETGVTQSPTHLIKTRGQQVTLRCSSQSGHNTVSWYQQALGQGPQFIFQYYREEENGRGNFPPRFSGLQFPNYSSELNVNALELDDSALYLCASSLGRAGTPYEQYFGPGTRLTVT.

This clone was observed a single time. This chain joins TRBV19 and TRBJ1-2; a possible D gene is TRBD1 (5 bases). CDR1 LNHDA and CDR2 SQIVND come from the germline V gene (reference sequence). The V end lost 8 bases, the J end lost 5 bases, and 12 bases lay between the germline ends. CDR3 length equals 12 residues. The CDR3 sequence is CASGQGSYGYTF. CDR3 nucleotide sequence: TGTGCCAGTGGCCAGGGTAGTTATGGCTACACCTTC.

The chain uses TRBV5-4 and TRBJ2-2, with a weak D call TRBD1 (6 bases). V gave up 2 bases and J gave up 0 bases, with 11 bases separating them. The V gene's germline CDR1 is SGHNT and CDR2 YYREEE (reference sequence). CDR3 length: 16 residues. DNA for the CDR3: TGTGCCAGCAGCTTTGGGGGCGGTTCGAACACCGGGGAGCTGTTTTTT. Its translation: CASSFGGGSNTGELFF.

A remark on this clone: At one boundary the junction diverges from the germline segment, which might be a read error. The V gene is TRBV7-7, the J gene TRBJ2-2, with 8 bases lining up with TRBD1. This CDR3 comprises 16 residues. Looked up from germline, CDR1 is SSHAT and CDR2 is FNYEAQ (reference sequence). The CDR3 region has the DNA TGTGCTAGCAGCTCCTCGACAGGGGAGAACACCGGGGAGCTGTTTTTT. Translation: CASSSSTGENTGELFF.

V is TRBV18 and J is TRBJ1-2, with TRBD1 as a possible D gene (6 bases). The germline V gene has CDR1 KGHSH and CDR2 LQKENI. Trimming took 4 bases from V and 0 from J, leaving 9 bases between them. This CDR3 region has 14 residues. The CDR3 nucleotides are TGTGCCAGCTCACGGGGGCCTGCTAACTATGGCTACACCTTC. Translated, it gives CASSRGPANYGYTF.

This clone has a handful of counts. The DNA for the CDR3 is TGTGCCAGCAGTGGACAGACAGGGGCAACTAATGAAAAACTGTTTTTT. The encoded protein is CASSGQTGATNEKLFF. The chain uses TRBV6-1 and TRBJ1-4; 8 positions agree with TRBD1. J gave up 0 bases and V 4 bases, and 4 bases lay outside the gene matches. CDR1 MNHNS and CDR2 SASEGT come from the germline V gene. This CDR3 has 16 residues.

As DNA, the CDR3 is TGTGCCAGCAGGACTCTTAGGGGGGGCGCTGGCTATGGCTACACCTTC. As protein: CASRTLRGGAGYGYTF. The chain couples TRBV28 to TRBJ1-2; possibly TRBD1 for D (6 bases). Germline assignment: CDR1 MDHEN and CDR2 SYDVKM. This CDR3 has 16 residues. V was trimmed by 6 bases and J by 4 bases, leaving 21 bases between them.

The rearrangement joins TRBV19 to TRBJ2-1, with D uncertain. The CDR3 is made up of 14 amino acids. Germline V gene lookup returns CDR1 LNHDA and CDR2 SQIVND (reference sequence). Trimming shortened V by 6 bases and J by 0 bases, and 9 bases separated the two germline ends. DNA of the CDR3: TGTGCCAGTAGGCCAATGAGCTCCTACAATGAGCAGTTCTTC. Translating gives CASRPMSSYNEQFF.

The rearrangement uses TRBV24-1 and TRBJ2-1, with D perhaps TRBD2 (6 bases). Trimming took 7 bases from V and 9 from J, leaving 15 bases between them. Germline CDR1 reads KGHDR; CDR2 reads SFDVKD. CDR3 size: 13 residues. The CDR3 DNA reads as TGTGCCACCAGCCCACCCCTAGCGAGTGAGCAGTTCTTC. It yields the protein CATSPPLASEQFF.

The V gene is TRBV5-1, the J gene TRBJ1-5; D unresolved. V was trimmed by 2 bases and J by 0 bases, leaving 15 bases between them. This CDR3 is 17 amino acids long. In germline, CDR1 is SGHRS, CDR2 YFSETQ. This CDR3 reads CASSLRGLGYSNQPQHF. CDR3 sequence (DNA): TGCGCCAGCAGCTTACGAGGGCTGGGATATAGCAATCAGCCCCAGCATTTT.

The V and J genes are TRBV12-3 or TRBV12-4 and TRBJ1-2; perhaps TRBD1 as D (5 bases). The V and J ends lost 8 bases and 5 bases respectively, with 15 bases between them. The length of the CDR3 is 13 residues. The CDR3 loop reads CASADTKGYGYTF. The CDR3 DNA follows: TGTGCCAGCGCGGACACCAAGGGGTATGGCTACACCTTC.

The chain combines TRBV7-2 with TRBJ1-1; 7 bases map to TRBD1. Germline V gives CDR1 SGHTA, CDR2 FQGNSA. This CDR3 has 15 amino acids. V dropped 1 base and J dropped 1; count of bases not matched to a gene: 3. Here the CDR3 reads CASSLEQGGNTEAFF. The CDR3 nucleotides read TGTGCCAGCAGCTTAGAGCAGGGGGGGAACACTGAAGCTTTCTTT.

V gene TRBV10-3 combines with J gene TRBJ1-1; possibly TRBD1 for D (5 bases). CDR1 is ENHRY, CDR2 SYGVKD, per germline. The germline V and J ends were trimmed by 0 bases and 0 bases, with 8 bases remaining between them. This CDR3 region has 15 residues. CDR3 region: CAISESDRMNTEAFF. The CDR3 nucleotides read TGTGCCATCAGTGAGTCTGACAGAATGAACACTGAAGCTTTCTTT.

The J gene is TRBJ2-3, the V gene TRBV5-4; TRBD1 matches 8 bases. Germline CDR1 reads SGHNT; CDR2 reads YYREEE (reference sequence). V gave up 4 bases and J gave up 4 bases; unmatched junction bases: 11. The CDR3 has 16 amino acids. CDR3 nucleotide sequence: TGTGCCAGCAGCCTAAGGGGGCAGGGGGCGTCAGATACGCAGTATTTT. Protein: CASSLRGQGASDTQYF.

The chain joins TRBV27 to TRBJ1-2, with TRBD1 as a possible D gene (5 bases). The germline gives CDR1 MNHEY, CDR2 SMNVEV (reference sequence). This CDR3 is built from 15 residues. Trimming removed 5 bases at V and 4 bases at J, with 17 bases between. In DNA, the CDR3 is TGTGCCAGCAGTCGTACGGGGGGTCCTGGCTATGGCTACACCTTC. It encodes CASSRTGGPGYGYTF.

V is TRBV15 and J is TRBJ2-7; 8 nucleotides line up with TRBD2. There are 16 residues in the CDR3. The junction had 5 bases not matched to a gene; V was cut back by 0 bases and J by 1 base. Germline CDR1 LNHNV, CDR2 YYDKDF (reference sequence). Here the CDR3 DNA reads TGTGCCACCAGCAGAGATCTTACTAGCGGTTCCTACGAGCAGTACTTC. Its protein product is CATSRDLTSGSYEQYF.